Each of the 21 T cell receptor beta chains below was sequenced from the same sample in a study of blood T cell repertoires in COVID-19. Assay: immunoSEQ multiplex PCR; the TCRdb copy retains only in-frame clones and omits some. The data show 100,000 to 150,000 clones, 86% seen once. What was sequenced was PBMCs or T cells enriched from blood (not recorded which). These receptors were collected from a woman between 50 and 59 years old who had recovered from COVID-19.

The V call is TRBV19, the J call TRBJ1-1, with D tentatively TRBD1 (6 bases). V was shortened by 4 bases and J by 11 bases, with 17 bases between the two germline ends. The germline V gene encodes CDR1 LNHDA and CDR2 SQIVND (reference sequence). The CDR3 is 13 residues long. CDR3 in DNA: TGTGCCAGTAGTACCTCGGCAGGGGAGTCGGCTTTCTTT. It specifies CASSTSAGESAFF.

V is TRBV6-5 and J is TRBJ1-2; perhaps TRBD1 as D (6 bases). Trimming shortened V by 4 bases and J by 0 bases, and 12 bases separated the two germline ends. Germline V gives CDR1 MNHEY, CDR2 SVGAGI. The CDR3 sequence is 15 residues long. Written as DNA, the CDR3 is TGTGCCAGCAGTTCCGGACAGAATCCTAACTATGGCTACACCTTC. Its protein is CASSSGQNPNYGYTF.

This clone has only a few counts. This chain joins TRBV4-1 and TRBJ1-5; 10 positions match TRBD1. Trimming removed 1 base from V and 6 bases from J; junction bases left unmatched: 3. The germline V gene has CDR1 MGHRA and CDR2 YSYEKL. The CDR3 totals 15 residues. The CDR3 nucleotides read TGCGCCAGCAGCCAAGGACAGGGGGCAATTCAGCCCCAGCATTTT. This sequence encodes CASSQGQGAIQPQHF.

In its sample, this clone was seen once. CDR3 DNA: TGTGCCAGTAGTTGGACGCGAGGGGAAGCTTTCTTT. Translated: CASSWTRGEAFF. The chain employs TRBV19 and TRBJ1-1; D remains unclear. This CDR3 has 12 amino acids. The ends were cut back, 5 bases at V and 8 bases at J, with 12 bases in the middle. Germline V gene sequence: CDR1 LNHDA, CDR2 SQIVND (reference sequence).

This clone was seen once. V gene TRBV18 combines with J gene TRBJ2-3, with 8 bases that match TRBD2. The V and J ends lost 4 bases and 3 bases, in that order; junction bases with no gene match: 12. Germline values: CDR1 KGHSH, CDR2 LQKENI. The CDR3 length is 17 residues. The CDR3 DNA reads TGTGCCAGCTCACGAGGGACTAGTTTAGGGATTACAGATACGCAGTATTTT. Its protein is CASSRGTSLGITDTQYF.

This clone was counted a single time. V usage is TRBV2 and J usage is TRBJ1-3; D is unresolved. The CDR3 length is 16 residues. V shed 5 bases and J shed 2 bases, with 16 bases lying between them. Germline CDR1 reads SNHLY; CDR2 reads FYNNEI. CDR3 DNA sequence: TGTGCCAGCAGTACCGAGATGGTCCGAGCTGGAAACACCATATATTTT. Amino acids: CASSTEMVRAGNTIYF.

This chain joins TRBV14 and TRBJ2-3, with 15 bases fitting TRBD2. V shed 4 bases and J 0 bases; nucleotides not matched to a gene: 8. CDR1 is SGHDN, CDR2 FVKESK, per germline. This CDR3 spans 19 amino acids. CDR3 sequence reads: CASSRPEGLAGGSTDTQYF. Written as DNA, the CDR3 is TGTGCCAGCAGCCGTCCGGAGGGACTAGCGGGGGGCAGCACAGATACGCAGTATTTT.

The chain links TRBV6-2 or TRBV6-3 to TRBJ1-5; TRBD1 is a possible D gene (6 bases). Deletions cut 0 bases from V and 0 bases from J, with 12 bases between. CDR3 size: 17 residues. Germline CDR1 and CDR2: MNHEY and SVGEGT. This CDR3 is CASSYSTGQYSNQPQHF. The CDR3, as DNA: TGTGCCAGCAGTTACTCGACAGGCCAGTATAGCAATCAGCCCCAGCATTTT.

This clone has more than one count but fewer than ten. This chain joins TRBV2 and TRBJ1-1; no clear D. The germline V gene encodes CDR1 SNHLY and CDR2 FYNNEI. The CDR3 covers 13 residues. Trimming stripped 2 bases from V and 5 bases from J, with 9 bases between. DNA for the CDR3: TGTGCCAGCAGTGAAATGGGCAGGACTGAAGCTTTCTTT. Its protein product is CASSEMGRTEAFF. Supplemented by reference TRBV2 and TRBJ1-1, the full variable domain reads EPEVTQTPSHQVTQMGQEVILRCVPISNHLYFYWYRQILGQKVEFLVSFYNNEISEKSEIFDDQFSVERPDGSNFTLKIRSTKLEDSAMYFCASSEMGRTEAFFGQGTRLTVV.

Points on this clone: The same CDR3 arises from other DNA sequences in this sample as well. V usage is TRBV7-9 and J usage is TRBJ1-1; D gene ambiguous. The germline V gene has CDR1 SEHNR and CDR2 FQNEAQ (reference sequence). The length of the CDR3 is 12 residues. Trimming cost V 2 bases and J 5 bases, with 6 bases left between them. As DNA, the CDR3 is TGTGCCAGCAGCTTATCCGGGACTGAAGCTTTCTTT. It specifies CASSLSGTEAFF.

The J gene is TRBJ2-7, the V gene TRBV5-1; TRBD1 matches 8 bases. The CDR3 extends over 14 amino acids. Germline V CDR1 and CDR2: SGHRS, YFSETQ. The trim removed 4 bases at V and 0 bases at J, leaving 3 bases unmatched. The CDR3 here is CASSIGTGSYEQYF. The CDR3 DNA reads TGCGCCAGCAGCATAGGGACAGGCTCCTACGAGCAGTACTTC.

The chain combines TRBV10-3 with TRBJ1-1; unclear D gene. Trimming left V 7 bases short and J 6 bases short, with 9 bases between. CDR3 size: 11 residues. Germline CDR1 reads ENHRY; CDR2 reads SYGVKD. CDR3 coding DNA: TGTGCCATCATTAGCGGGGCTGAAGCTTTCTTT. Protein: CAIISGAEAFF.

The chain links TRBV7-9 to TRBJ1-2, with TRBD1 matching over 7 bases. V dropped 1 base and J dropped 2; count of bases not matched to a gene: 7. This CDR3 spans 16 amino acids. Germline V lookup: CDR1 SEHNR, CDR2 FQNEAQ (reference sequence). This CDR3 reads CASSLEARGPNYGYTF. CDR3 nucleotide sequence: TGTGCCAGCAGCTTAGAAGCTAGGGGGCCGAACTATGGCTACACCTTC.

The chain joins TRBV6-6 to TRBJ2-5, with 7 bases aligning to TRBD2. The germline V gene has CDR1 MNHNY and CDR2 SVGAGI (reference sequence). The CDR3 runs 14 residues. After removal of 5 bases from V and 7 bases from J, the junction contained 10 bases not matched to a gene. CDR3 sequence: CASSHPEGGGTQYF. The CDR3 DNA follows: TGTGCCAGCAGTCATCCGGAGGGCGGGGGGACCCAGTACTTC.

The chain carries TRBV5-1 and TRBJ1-3; D gene unclear. V lost 2 bases, J lost 0 bases, and 12 bases lay in between. The CDR3 length is 16 residues. In germline, CDR1 is SGHRS, CDR2 YFSETQ. The DNA of the CDR3 is TGCGCCAGCAGCTTCAGAGGGTATGGCTCTGGAAACACCATATATTTT. Amino acids: CASSFRGYGSGNTIYF.

The chain combines TRBV5-1 with TRBJ2-3, with a tentative D call TRBD2 (5 bases). CDR1 is SGHRS, CDR2 YFSETQ, per germline. V dropped 1 base and J dropped 1 base, with 10 bases sitting between them. CDR3 length equals 15 residues. The CDR3 DNA follows: TGCGCCAGCAGCTTGAGCGCCGGGGGCACAGATACGCAGTATTTT. This gives the protein CASSLSAGGTDTQYF.

Only one count was recorded for this clone. This chain uses TRBV6-6 with TRBJ1-5; TRBD1 matches 9 bases. Unmatched junction bases numbered 8, after V lost 6 bases and J lost 5 bases. From germline, CDR1 is MNHNY and CDR2 SVGAGI (reference sequence). The CDR3 covers 15 residues. The CDR3 region has the DNA TGTGCCAGCAGACCGACAGGGGGATTGGATCAGCCCCAGCATTTT. Its translation is CASRPTGGLDQPQHF.

This chain joins TRBV11-2 and TRBJ2-7; 9 positions agree with TRBD1. The germline CDR1 and CDR2 sequences are SGHAT and FQNNGV. Germline trimming cut 4 bases from V and 2 bases from J; bases unmatched to any gene: 3. The CDR3 runs 14 residues. CDR3 sequence reads: CASSWGQGPYEQYF. CDR3 bases: TGTGCCAGCAGCTGGGGACAGGGCCCCTACGAGCAGTACTTC. The full variable domain, with the rest looked up from reference TRBV11-2 and TRBJ2-7, is EAGVAQSPRYKIIEKRQSVAFWCNPISGHATLYWYQQILGQGPKLLIQFQNNGVVDDSQLPKDRFSAERLKGVDSTLKIQPAKLEDSAVYLCASSWGQGPYEQYFGPGTRLTVT.

The sample holds a few counts of this clone. This rearrangement joins TRBV10-3 to TRBJ2-7, with TRBD1 matching 10 bases. Germline assignment: CDR1 ENHRY and CDR2 SYGVKD. The CDR3 sequence is 15 residues long. The J segment lost 1 base and the V segment lost 6 bases, leaving 6 bases of the junction unmatched. The CDR3 loop is CAIREPGQGSYEQYF. In DNA form, the CDR3 reads TGTGCCATCAGGGAGCCGGGACAGGGGTCCTACGAGCAGTACTTC.

V is TRBV10-1 and J is TRBJ2-3; 8 bases are shared with TRBD2. Germline values: CDR1 WNHNN, CDR2 SYGVQD (reference sequence). V lost 5 bases and J lost 2; bases outside the gene matches: 3. This CDR3 is built from 14 residues. CDR3 in amino acids: CASSQAGDTDTQYF. CDR3 nucleotides: TGCGCCAGCAGTCAAGCGGGGGACACAGATACGCAGTATTTT.

The chain combines TRBV12-3 or TRBV12-4 with TRBJ2-7, with unresolved D. Trimming pared 3 bases from V and 3 bases from J, leaving 3 bases between. The CDR3 runs 11 residues. The DNA of the CDR3 is TGTGCCAGCAGTTTCCACTACGAGCAGTACTTC. It is translated as CASSFHYEQYF.